These 27 T cell receptor beta chains came from one sample sequenced in a study of cytomegalovirus exposure and HLA in healthy donors. PCR used 60 Vbeta primers and 13 Jbeta primers. Profiling relied on immunoSEQ multiplex PCR, and the TCRdb table lists in-frame clones only, not all of them. This sample has about 160,000 clones, with about 75% found just once. The sequenced sample consisted of PBMCs. The receptors here all came from a woman in her forties or fifties in good health and CMV-seropositive.

The genes are TRBV7-9 and TRBJ1-4; D is perhaps TRBD1 (5 bases). Germline V gives CDR1 SEHNR, CDR2 FQNEAQ (reference sequence). The ends were cut back, 5 bases at V and 7 bases at J, with 14 bases in the middle. CDR3 size: 14 residues. The DNA of the CDR3 is TGTGCCAGCAGCATAAGGGGTCAGCGTGAAAAACTGTTTTTT. This translates into CASSIRGQREKLFF.

V and J are TRBV4-1 and TRBJ2-7, with D perhaps TRBD1 (5 bases). Germline CDR1 and CDR2: MGHRA and YSYEKL. V was pared by 0 bases and J by 3 bases, with 12 bases between. This CDR3 comprises 15 residues. The CDR3 coding sequence is TGCGCCAGCAGCCAAGATACAGGAACGTTCTACGAGCAGTACTTC. Its protein is CASSQDTGTFYEQYF.

V usage is TRBV19 and J usage is TRBJ1-4, with 10 bases that match TRBD1. Germline V gives CDR1 LNHDA, CDR2 SQIVND (reference sequence). This CDR3 contains 16 residues. Trimming cost V 6 bases and J 5 bases; bases outside gene matches: 9. The CDR3 bases are TGTGCCAGTAGCCCACCCCGGGGACAGGGGAATGAAAAACTGTTTTTT. It is translated as CASSPPRGQGNEKLFF.

The V gene is TRBV2, the J gene TRBJ2-3, with 11 bases that match TRBD2. CDR3 length: 17 residues. V trimming: 5 bases; J trimming: 0 bases; junction bases outside the gene matches: 7. Germline lookup yields CDR1 SNHLY and CDR2 FYNNEI. The CDR3 is CASSKRGTSGSTDTQYF. The CDR3 DNA follows: TGTGCCAGCAGTAAACGAGGGACTAGCGGAAGCACAGATACGCAGTATTTT.

V and J are TRBV29-1 and TRBJ2-7; TRBD1 aligns across 7 bases. The CDR3 sequence is 13 residues long. V lost 7 bases and J lost 4; bases outside the gene matches: 10. Germline V lookup: CDR1 SQVTM, CDR2 ANQGSEA. The CDR3 nucleotides are TGCAGCGCCACGCCCTTACAGGGGTACGAGCAGTACTTC. This gives the protein CSATPLQGYEQYF.

The J gene is TRBJ2-2, the V gene TRBV5-1; the D gene is possibly TRBD2 (6 bases). CDR1 is SGHRS, CDR2 YFSETQ, per germline. V lost 2 bases to trimming and J lost 2 bases, with 7 bases between them. This CDR3 region has 14 residues. This chain's CDR3 is CASSLGTNTGELFF. The CDR3 DNA reads as TGCGCCAGCAGCTTAGGGACTAACACCGGGGAGCTGTTTTTT.

The CDR3 region is CASSLLAGAYTDTQYF. DNA for the CDR3: TGTGCCAGCAGCTTATTAGCGGGGGCCTACACAGATACGCAGTATTTT. This chain uses TRBV5-4 with TRBJ2-3; TRBD2 matches at 9 bases. Germline V gene sequence: CDR1 SGHNT, CDR2 YYREEE (reference sequence). V shed 2 bases, J shed 2 bases, and the junction held 6 bases outside the gene matches. The CDR3 has 16 residues.

This rearrangement joins TRBV19 to TRBJ2-1; maybe TRBD1 (6 bases). CDR3 length equals 11 residues. Germline values: CDR1 LNHDA, CDR2 SQIVND (reference sequence). Trimming shortened V by 11 bases and J by 5 bases, and 10 bases separated the two germline ends. CDR3 in amino acids: CACQGNNEQFF. CDR3 nucleotides: TGTGCCTGTCAGGGGAACAATGAGCAGTTCTTC.

V gene TRBV2 combines with J gene TRBJ2-2; TRBD1 is a possible D gene (5 bases). Trimming stripped 2 bases from V and 5 bases from J, with 9 bases between. Germline CDR1 and CDR2: SNHLY and FYNNEI. This CDR3 has 14 amino acids. The chain's CDR3 is CASSERQLTGELFF. CDR3 bases: TGTGCCAGCAGTGAAAGACAGTTGACCGGGGAGCTGTTTTTT.

V and J are TRBV30 and TRBJ1-5; D gene ambiguous. The germline V and J ends were trimmed by 2 bases and 11 bases, with 16 bases remaining between them. The germline gives CDR1 GTSNPN, CDR2 SVGIG (reference sequence). The CDR3 is 13 residues long. CDR3 protein: CAWSPGFEETQHF. In DNA, the CDR3 is TGTGCCTGGAGTCCCGGATTTGAGGAAACCCAGCATTTT.

The gene calls are TRBV11-2 and TRBJ2-7, with D tentatively TRBD1 (6 bases). The CDR3 loop spans 14 amino acids. Trimming took 6 bases from V and 0 from J, leaving 12 bases between them. CDR1 and CDR2 from the germline V gene are SGHAT and FQNNGV. The CDR3 protein is CASRRGRGSYEQYF. CDR3 sequence (DNA): TGTGCCAGCAGAAGGGGCAGGGGCTCCTACGAGCAGTACTTC.

The chain combines TRBV9 with TRBJ1-1; 7 nucleotides match TRBD1. Trimming took 8 bases from V and 5 from J; bases not matched to a gene: 9. This CDR3 has 13 residues. Germline CDR1 and CDR2: SGDLS and YYNGEE. Here the CDR3 reads CASSQGSVTEAFF. The CDR3 DNA reads TGTGCCAGTTCACAGGGGAGCGTTACTGAAGCTTTCTTT.

This chain joins TRBV7-9 and TRBJ1-5; 7 bases agree with TRBD1. Germline values: CDR1 SEHNR, CDR2 FQNEAQ (reference sequence). V shed 3 bases and J 3 bases; nucleotides not matched to a gene: 5. This CDR3 spans 15 amino acids. The CDR3 coding sequence is TGTGCCAGCAGCTTCGACACAGGGGTCAATCAGCCCCAGCATTTT. It codes for CASSFDTGVNQPQHF.

Only one count was recorded for this clone. The chain couples TRBV29-1 to TRBJ2-3, with a tentative D call TRBD1 (5 bases). Germline V lookup: CDR1 SQVTM, CDR2 ANQGSEA. The CDR3 has 12 amino acids. The V end was cut by 4 bases, the J end by 4 bases, with 9 bases between. CDR3 sequence reads: CSVGKGPDTQYF. The CDR3 nucleotides are TGCAGCGTTGGAAAGGGGCCAGATACGCAGTATTTT.

This chain joins TRBV6-1 and TRBJ2-7, with 10 positions matching TRBD2. CDR3 size: 15 residues. Germline V gene lookup returns CDR1 MNHNS and CDR2 SASEGT. The V gene end was trimmed by 3 bases and the J gene end by 3 bases; junction bases not matched to a gene: 5. The CDR3: CASSDSASGGYEQYF. CDR3 DNA: TGTGCCAGCAGTGATTCCGCTAGCGGGGGCTACGAGCAGTACTTC.

This clone was seen once. The CDR3 region is CASRGTGSPNYGYTF. The CDR3 coding sequence is TGTGCCAGCAGAGGGACAGGCTCTCCTAACTATGGCTACACCTTC. J is TRBJ1-2 and V is TRBV6-1; 8 nucleotides align to TRBD1. With V trimmed by 6 bases and J by 0 bases, 6 bases remained unmatched. There are 15 residues in the CDR3. Germline CDR1 MNHNS, CDR2 SASEGT.

The chain recombines TRBV7-2 with TRBJ1-6; TRBD1 agrees at 7 bases. Germline V lookup: CDR1 SGHTA, CDR2 FQGNSA. This CDR3 has 15 amino acids. V lost 5 bases and J lost 4; bases outside the gene matches: 5. The CDR3 DNA sequence: TGTGCCAGCAGCGTGGGACAGAGTTATAATTCACCCCTCCACTTT. This gives the protein CASSVGQSYNSPLHF. The full variable domain, its missing parts supplied by reference TRBV7-2 and TRBJ1-6, is GAGVSQSPSNKVTEKGKDVELRCDPISGHTALYWYRQSLGQGLEFLIYFQGNSAPDKSGLPSDRFSAERTGGSVSTLTIQRTQQEDSAVYLCASSVGQSYNSPLHFGNGTRLTVT.

The rearrangement uses TRBV2 and TRBJ2-2; no clear D gene. Germline values: CDR1 SNHLY, CDR2 FYNNEI. V gave up 4 bases and J gave up 1 base, with 10 bases separating them. This CDR3 region has 15 residues. The CDR3 here is CASSGWSVNTGELFF. Written as DNA, the CDR3 is TGTGCCAGCAGTGGGTGGAGCGTGAACACCGGGGAGCTGTTTTTT. Full variable domain (missing parts from reference TRBV2 and TRBJ2-2): EPEVTQTPSHQVTQMGQEVILRCVPISNHLYFYWYRQILGQKVEFLVSFYNNEISEKSEIFDDQFSVERPDGSNFTLKIRSTKLEDSAMYFCASSGWSVNTGELFFGEGSRLTVL.

This sequence joins TRBV5-4 and TRBJ2-3; TRBD2 matches at 9 bases. Germline V CDR1 and CDR2: SGHNT, YYREEE (reference sequence). The CDR3 consists of 16 residues. V gave up 4 bases and J gave up 2 bases; unmatched junction bases: 8. This chain's CDR3 is CASSLALAGATDTQYF. Written as DNA, the CDR3 is TGTGCCAGCAGCCTGGCCTTAGCGGGGGCCACAGATACGCAGTATTTT.

This rearrangement joins TRBV19 to TRBJ2-1; weak D call: TRBD2 (5 bases). The CDR3 extends over 14 amino acids. V was pared by 10 bases and J by 3 bases, with 16 bases between. Per germline, CDR1 LNHDA and CDR2 SQIVND (reference sequence). CDR3 in amino acids: CATMRELNYNEQFF. CDR3 bases: TGTGCCACTATGAGGGAGCTTAACTACAATGAGCAGTTCTTC.

V is TRBV18 and J is TRBJ1-1; D is uncertain. The germline V gene encodes CDR1 KGHSH and CDR2 LQKENI. V lost 2 bases and J 0 bases, leaving 13 bases between the germline ends. This CDR3 comprises 16 residues. Here the CDR3 reads CASSPSYRVMNTEAFF. DNA of the CDR3: TGTGCCAGCTCACCATCGTATCGAGTTATGAACACTGAAGCTTTCTTT.

With respect to this clone: The junction does not match germline at one end; this may be a read error. This rearrangement joins TRBV6-1 to TRBJ2-3; maybe TRBD1 (6 bases). The CDR3 covers 14 residues. Germline V CDR1 and CDR2: MNHNS, SASEGT. The CDR3 DNA sequence: TGTGCCAGCATTGAACAGGGCTATACAGATACGCAGTATTTT. This codes for CASIEQGYTDTQYF.

The rearrangement joins TRBV27 to TRBJ2-1, with TRBD2 identical over 8 bases. V lost 8 bases to trimming and J lost 3 bases; unmatched junction nucleotides: 6. Germline CDR1 MNHEY, CDR2 SMNVEV (reference sequence). This CDR3 has 14 amino acids. CDR3 sequence: CASRGGYGYNEQFF. As DNA, the CDR3 is TGTGCCAGCCGGGGGGGCTATGGCTACAATGAGCAGTTCTTC.

The V and J genes are TRBV2 and TRBJ2-2; D gene uncertain. The V and J ends lost 4 bases and 5 bases respectively, with 14 bases between them. The CDR3 sequence is 15 residues long. Germline CDR1 SNHLY, CDR2 FYNNEI. The CDR3, as DNA: TGTGCCAGCAGTGTTGTTGCCACCGGGACCGGGGAGCTGTTTTTT. Protein sequence: CASSVVATGTGELFF.

This clone came up once. This chain uses TRBV5-6 with TRBJ1-1; D might be TRBD1 (6 bases). V lost 2 bases to trimming and J lost 5 bases, with 7 bases between them. The CDR3 has 12 amino acids. Germline-derived CDR1 and CDR2 are SGHDT and YYEEEE. The CDR3 DNA follows: TGTGCCAGCAGCTTCAGGGGTACTGAAGCTTTCTTT. Translating gives CASSFRGTEAFF.

This clone was detected a few times. The chain couples TRBV7-9 to TRBJ2-7; tentative D call: TRBD2 (5 bases). Germline values: CDR1 SEHNR, CDR2 FQNEAQ (reference sequence). The CDR3 length is 12 residues. The ends were cut back, 5 bases at V and 6 bases at J, with 11 bases in the middle. The CDR3 DNA reads TGTGCCAGCAGCGCTCCCGGGGTCGAGCAGTACTTC. This gives the protein CASSAPGVEQYF.

For this clone: At one boundary the junction diverges from the germline segment, which might be a read error. The genes are TRBV5-4 and TRBJ2-5; 9 nucleotides line up with TRBD1. The J call is doubtful: the DNA matches TRBJ2-7 better. The CDR3 is 15 residues long. Germline CDR1 SGHNT, CDR2 YYREEE (reference sequence). The CDR3 region has the DNA TGTGCCAGCAGCTTGGAGGGGACAGGGTCCTCCGAGCAGTACTTC. Translated, it gives CASSLEGTGSSEQYF.